This paragraph covers one TCR beta chain sequence. The data derive from a study of blood T cell repertoires in COVID-19. Study summary: The United States, Italy and Spain supplied acute and convalescent COVID-19 samples. PBMCs, B-cell-depleted T cells, or T cells were the source of the cDNA or gDNA that made up the material.

Methods used by the authors: Amplifying reference gene primers gave estimates of nucleated cell counts. Repertoires were generated with immunoSEQ multiplex PCR, while TCRdb's copy carries only in-frame clones and drops some. Clone size and V and J calls were adopted from that table, with D and trimming inferred from the DNA. The data show 300,000 to 400,000 clones, roughly 87% seen once. The TCR originated in a man aged 50 or older with active or convalescent COVID-19. Sequencing input: peripheral blood.

The CDR3 DNA is TGTGCCACCAGCCCCCGCTCAGCGGGGGGAGGCCCCCAGCATTTT. Encoded protein: CATSPRSAGGGPQHF. V usage is TRBV15 and J usage is TRBJ1-5; perhaps TRBD1 as D (5 bases). Trimming took 5 bases from V and 10 from J, leaving 21 bases between them. The CDR3 is 15 residues long. Looked up from germline, CDR1 is LNHNV and CDR2 is YYDKDF (reference sequence).